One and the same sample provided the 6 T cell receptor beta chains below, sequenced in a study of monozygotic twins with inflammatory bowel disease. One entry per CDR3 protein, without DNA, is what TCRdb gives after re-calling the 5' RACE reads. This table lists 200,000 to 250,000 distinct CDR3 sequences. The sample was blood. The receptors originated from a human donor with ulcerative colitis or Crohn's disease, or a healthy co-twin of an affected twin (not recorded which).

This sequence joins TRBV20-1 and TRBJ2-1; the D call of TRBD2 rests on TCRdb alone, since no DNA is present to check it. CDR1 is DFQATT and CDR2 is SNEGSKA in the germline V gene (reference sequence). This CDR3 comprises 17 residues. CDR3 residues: CSARSSGITAVYNEQFF.

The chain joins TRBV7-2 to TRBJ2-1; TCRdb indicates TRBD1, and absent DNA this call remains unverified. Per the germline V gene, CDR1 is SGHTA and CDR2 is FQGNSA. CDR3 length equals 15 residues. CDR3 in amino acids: CASSPPPANYSEQFF. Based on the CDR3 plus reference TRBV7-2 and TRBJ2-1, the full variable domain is GAGVSQSPSNKVTEKGKDVELRCDPISGHTALYWYRQSLGQGLEFLIYFQGNSAPDKSGLPSDRFSAERTGGSVSTLTIQRTQQEDSAVYLCASSPPPANYSEQFFGPGTRLTVL.

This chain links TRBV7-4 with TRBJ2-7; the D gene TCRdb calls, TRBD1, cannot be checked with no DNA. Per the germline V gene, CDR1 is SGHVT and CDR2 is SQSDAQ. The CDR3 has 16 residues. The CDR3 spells CASRRPGQVPLGEQYF.

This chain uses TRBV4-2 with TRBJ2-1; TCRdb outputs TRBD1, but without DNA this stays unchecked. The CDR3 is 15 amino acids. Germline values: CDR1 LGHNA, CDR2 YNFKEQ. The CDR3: CASSQVGGGGDEQFF.

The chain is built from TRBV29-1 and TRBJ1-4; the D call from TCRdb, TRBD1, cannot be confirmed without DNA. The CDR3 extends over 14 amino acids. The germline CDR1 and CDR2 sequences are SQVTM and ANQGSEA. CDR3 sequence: CSVRDRGPNEKLFF. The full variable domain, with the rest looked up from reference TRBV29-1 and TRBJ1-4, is SAVISQKPSRDICQRGTSLTIQCQVDSQVTMMFWYRQQPGQSLTLIATANQGSEATYESGFVIDKFPISRPNLTFSTLTVSNMSPEDSSIYLCSVRDRGPNEKLFFGSGTQLSVL.

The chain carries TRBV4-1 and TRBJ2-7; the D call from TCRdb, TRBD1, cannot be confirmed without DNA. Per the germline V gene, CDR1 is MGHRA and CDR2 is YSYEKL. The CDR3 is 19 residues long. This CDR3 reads CASSHPTGGVGKSSYEQYF.